This TCR beta chain comes out of a study of beta chain features in type 1 diabetes. Study-level background: Taken together, all samples contributed 90 million to 140 million examined sorted cells. Whole-study findings and limits: Patients with type 1 diabetes carried fewer insertions and had more deletions at their VDJ junctions. Whether TCRB rearrangement is influenced by HLA type went unresolved here.

Based on CD45RO/CCR7/CD25/CD127/CD95/CD27, CD4+ regulatory, stem cell-like memory, naive and central memory cells were sorted. Sequencing targeted expressed TCRB transcripts, as all isolated RNA had been reverse transcribed. Here immunoSEQ multiplex PCR was the method, and the copy in TCRdb shows in-frame clones only, minus some. The sample has 400,000 to 600,000 clones; about 32% are singletons. As regards this clone: The antigen is unknown.

Germline V gives CDR1 SQVTM, CDR2 ANQGSEA. V lost 3 bases, J lost 4 bases, and 4 bases stayed unmatched. The CDR3 consists of 13 residues. This TCR was sampled from a man aged 18 to 30 in good health. The sequenced material came from naive CD4+ T cells from blood. The V call is TRBV29-1, the J call TRBJ2-3; 7 bases are shared with TRBD1. CDR3: CSVETGSADTQYF. Here the CDR3 DNA reads TGCAGCGTTGAGACAGGGTCAGCAGATACGCAGTATTTT.